The 3 T cell receptor beta chains listed next were all sequenced from one sample in a study of blood T cell repertoires in COVID-19 (TCRdb year 2020). Library preparation used the immunoSEQ multiplex PCR assay. TCRdb limited this immuneACCESS table to in-frame rearrangements with V and J called. A share of clones is missing; checked studies link under half to unresolved V genes, and the rest is unexplained. For this sample the table gives around 100,000 clones, of which approximately 84% were detected only once. The ten largest clones represent 3.5% to 5% of the sample. The specimen sequenced was peripheral blood. These receptors all come from a human donor in a cohort sampled during active COVID-19.

The chain recombines TRBV4-3 with TRBJ1-2; no firm D call. Trimming pared 2 bases from V and 3 bases from J, leaving 22 bases between. CDR1 is LGHNA, CDR2 YSLEER, per germline. The CDR3 consists of 18 residues. The CDR3 is CASSQSSVFGEKDYGYTF. The CDR3 DNA sequence: TGCGCCAGCAGCCAATCTAGCGTTTTTGGGGAAAAAGACTATGGCTACACCTTC.

The J gene is TRBJ2-3, the V gene TRBV4-1; 9 bases match TRBD2. The germline gives CDR1 MGHRA, CDR2 YSYEKL. Losses at the gene ends were 1 base for V and 5 bases for J; bases not matched to a gene: 7. The CDR3 runs to 16 residues. The chain's CDR3 is CASSQAQRGAGDTQYF. The CDR3 region has the DNA TGCGCCAGCAGCCAAGCGCAGCGGGGGGCGGGAGATACGCAGTATTTT.

This chain connects TRBV7-3 to TRBJ1-1, with a tentative D call TRBD1 (6 bases). The germline V gene has CDR1 SGHTA and CDR2 FQGTGA. V was shortened by 4 bases and J by 5 bases, with 14 bases between the two germline ends. The CDR3 spans 14 residues. Here the CDR3 reads CASSSGARGTEAFF. In DNA form, the CDR3 reads TGTGCCAGCAGCTCAGGGGCTCGAGGGACTGAAGCTTTCTTT.